This is a list of T cell receptor beta chains from one sample in a study of patients and donors after allogeneic stem cell transplantation. Each CDR3 protein gets one entry after TCRdb re-called the RT-PCR reads with MiXCR. The table has about 160,000 distinct CDR3 sequences, 30% to 45% seen once. The sample consisted of blood, either unsorted or a sorted T cell fraction (not recorded which). All receptors derive from a human donor who was either an allogeneic HSCT recipient or a stem cell or donor lymphocyte infusion donor (not recorded which). It is not recorded whose cells these are; they may come from a transplant donor. Both conserved end residues are trimmed from each CDR3.

>TRBV20-1|TRBJ1-2|14
SATRTGGPVKYGYT
>TRBV11-2|TRBJ2-5|14
ASSPTSGGYQETQY
>TRBV12-3/TRBV12-4|TRBJ1-3|14
ASSLGGSYSGNTIY
>TRBV12-3/TRBV12-4|TRBJ1-6|12
ASSLGDRGSPLH
>TRBV2|TRBJ1-1|15
ASSEAWTGTLNTEAF
>TRBV27|TRBJ2-5|14
ASSPLGLAGLETQY
>TRBV6-1|TRBJ1-5|13
ASRPRTGSNQPQH
>TRBV6-2/TRBV6-3|TRBJ1-5|11
ASSYPSNQPQH
>TRBV12-3/TRBV12-4|TRBJ2-5|12
ASSLVLWRETQY
>TRBV7-2|TRBJ1-4|11
ASSRGDQEKLF
>TRBV10-3|TRBJ1-1|12
AISESPVESEAF
>TRBV9|TRBJ1-1|12
ASSAPGGGTEAF
>TRBV5-5|TRBJ1-3|13
ASSKDIASGNTIY
>TRBV4-2|TRBJ2-2|13
ASSQAHISSGELF
>TRBV12-3/TRBV12-4|TRBJ2-5|13
ASSSGVAMTKTQY
>TRBV4-3|TRBJ2-7|12
ASSQAAGLYEQY
>TRBV6-1|TRBJ2-2|16
ASSEGLAGAANTGELF
>TRBV21-1|TRBJ1-2|13
ASSKGDSFGRDYT
>TRBV12-3/TRBV12-4|TRBJ2-1|12
ASSLAPLDNEQF
>TRBV3-1|TRBJ1-1|14
ASSQAQGIGNTEAF
>TRBV5-6|TRBJ1-1|12
ASSFGQGSAEAF
>TRBV29-1|TRBJ1-2|11
SVEGGQGYGYT
>TRBV24-1|TRBJ2-2|15
ALLGTGNPRDTGELF
>TRBV27|TRBJ2-7|12
ASSTGTVPYEQY
>TRBV12-3/TRBV12-4|TRBJ1-2|11
ASSRRENYGYT
>TRBV6-5|TRBJ2-5|12
ASSYSGREETQY
>TRBV6-5|TRBJ1-5|12
ASSSGSSNQPQH
>TRBV12-3/TRBV12-4|TRBJ2-2|11
ASSRGYTGELF
>TRBV9|TRBJ1-1|13
ASSVGPAWNTEAF
>TRBV7-9|TRBJ2-3|13
ASRPRGPRGDTQY
>TRBV7-9|TRBJ1-1|12
ASSSRGKNTEAF
>TRBV2|TRBJ1-1|10
ASTGRPPEAF